Below are 21 T cell receptor beta chains sequenced from a single sample in a study of a mutant IDH1 vaccine in newly diagnosed glioma. The time point: week 23, last vaccination. It was 300 ug of mutant IDH1 20-mer peptide that made up each vaccine dose, given with topical imiquimod. No cognate antigen is known for these TCRs. The data were produced by immunoSEQ multiplex PCR, yet TCRdb's version contains in-frame clones alone and is incomplete. Of roughly 45,000 clones detected, roughly 84% appear once; the ten largest clones hold 2% to 3%. The sample in question was PBMCs, obtained from a glioma patient whose treatment included an IDH1 peptide vaccine. The receptors stem from a woman between 18 and 29 years old with glioma. Some clones in this sample may be carry-over from other donors' samples.

V usage is TRBV5-1 and J usage is TRBJ2-1; the match to TRBD2 covers 10 bases. This CDR3 is built from 18 residues. V was pared by 1 base and J by 4 bases, with 11 bases of the junction left unmatched. Germline CDR1 reads SGHRS; CDR2 reads YFSETQ. The CDR3 sequence: CASSLRVTSGLSYNEQFF. The CDR3 bases are TGCGCCAGCAGCTTGCGGGTGACTAGCGGGTTATCATACAATGAGCAGTTCTTC.

This chain connects TRBV12-5 to TRBJ1-5; TRBD1 is a possible D gene (5 bases). CDR3 length: 16 amino acids. Germline lookup yields CDR1 LGHNT and CDR2 FRNRAP. Between the trimmed V and J ends, which lost 5 bases and 1 base, there was a span of 15 bases. The CDR3 loop is CASGRGGQGSNQPQHF. The CDR3 DNA is TGTGCTAGTGGTCGTGGTGGGCAGGGAAGCAATCAGCCCCAGCATTTT.

This chain links TRBV19 with TRBJ2-1; the match to TRBD2 covers 12 bases. Germline CDR1 is LNHDA and CDR2 is SQIVND (reference sequence). There are 15 residues in the CDR3. V shed 7 bases and J 7 bases; nucleotides not matched to a gene: 8. The CDR3 DNA is TGTGCCAGTACCCCGACTAGCGGGGGTGCAAATGAGCAGTTCTTC. Its protein is CASTPTSGGANEQFF. The full variable domain, its missing parts supplied by reference TRBV19 and TRBJ2-1, is DGGITQSPKYLFRKEGQNVTLSCEQNLNHDAMYWYRQDPGQGLRLIYYSQIVNDFQKGDIAEGYSVSREKKESFPLTVTSAQKNPTAFYLCASTPTSGGANEQFFGPGTRLTVL.

This clone was observed a few times. The chain combines TRBV11-2 with TRBJ1-1, with TRBD1 matching 11 bases. Germline V gene sequence: CDR1 SGHAT, CDR2 FQNNGV. Trimming took 4 bases from V and 3 from J; bases not matched to a gene: 10. The CDR3 consists of 17 residues. The CDR3 is CASSWRDWDRGDTEAFF. DNA for the CDR3: TGTGCCAGCAGCTGGCGGGATTGGGACAGGGGGGACACTGAAGCTTTCTTT.

The V call is TRBV2, the J call TRBJ1-1; D uncertain. There are 12 residues in the CDR3. Trimming cost V 4 bases and J 5 bases, with 8 bases left between them. The germline CDR1 and CDR2 sequences are SNHLY and FYNNEI. The CDR3 DNA reads as TGTGCCAGCAGTGGCACTAGGACTGAAGCTTTCTTT. This encodes CASSGTRTEAFF.

This chain uses TRBV6-6 with TRBJ1-2, with TRBD1 as a possible D gene (6 bases). Germline V lookup: CDR1 MNHNY, CDR2 SVGAGI (reference sequence). Trimming removed 7 bases at V and 4 bases at J, with 13 bases between. The CDR3 totals 13 residues. The CDR3 sequence: CASIHRVGYGYTF. The CDR3 DNA reads TGTGCCAGCATCCACAGGGTGGGCTATGGCTACACCTTC.

J is TRBJ1-5 and V is TRBV27, with TRBD1 as a possible D gene (6 bases). Per the germline V gene, CDR1 is MNHEY and CDR2 is SMNVEV (reference sequence). The CDR3 sequence is 16 residues long. Trimming took 6 bases from V and 0 from J, leaving 15 bases between them. CDR3 protein: CASSPGTPYSNQPQHF. The CDR3, as DNA: TGTGCCAGCAGCCCTGGGACACCGTATAGCAATCAGCCCCAGCATTTT.

The chain carries TRBV5-6 and TRBJ1-6, with D perhaps matching TRBD1 (5 bases). V was clipped by 0 bases and J by 6 bases, with 7 bases between them. The length of the CDR3 is 14 residues. The germline CDR1 and CDR2 sequences are SGHDT and YYEEEE. CDR3 sequence reads: CASSLGQINSPLHF. Here the CDR3 DNA reads TGTGCCAGCAGCTTGGGACAGATTAATTCACCCCTCCACTTT.

This chain connects TRBV15 to TRBJ2-1; 10 positions match TRBD2. The CDR3 is 15 residues long. Losses at the gene ends were 5 bases for V and 10 bases for J; bases not matched to a gene: 11. The germline CDR1 and CDR2 sequences are LNHNV and YYDKDF (reference sequence). In nucleotides, the CDR3 is TGTGCCACCAGCCCCCGGACTAGCGGTCCGACCGAGCAGTTCTTC. Translated: CATSPRTSGPTEQFF.

The chain couples TRBV15 to TRBJ2-6, with 10 bases lining up with TRBD1. This CDR3 contains 17 residues. The V gene's germline CDR1 is LNHNV and CDR2 YYDKDF (reference sequence). V gave up 6 bases and J gave up 1 base; unmatched junction bases: 6. The CDR3 here is CATRRDRGGSGANVLTF. The CDR3 DNA reads TGTGCCACCAGAAGGGACAGGGGTGGGTCTGGGGCCAACGTCCTGACTTTC.

The chain couples TRBV4-2 to TRBJ1-5, with a tentative D call TRBD1 (5 bases). In germline, CDR1 is LGHNA, CDR2 YNFKEQ. The V end was cut by 3 bases, the J end by 0 bases, with 9 bases between. CDR3 length: 15 residues. CDR3 sequence: CASSHSDSSNQPQHF. The CDR3 DNA reads TGTGCCAGCAGCCACTCAGACAGTAGCAATCAGCCCCAGCATTTT.

The J gene is TRBJ2-3, the V gene TRBV7-9; D is ambiguous. Trimming pared 1 base from V and 1 base from J, leaving 3 bases between. Germline values: CDR1 SEHNR, CDR2 FQNEAQ (reference sequence). This CDR3 contains 13 residues. CDR3 sequence (DNA): TGTGCCAGCAGCTTAGTCGGCACAGATACGCAGTATTTT. This encodes CASSLVGTDTQYF.

The V and J genes are TRBV25-1 and TRBJ2-3; 9 bases fit TRBD2. V lost 3 bases to trimming and J lost 4 bases; unmatched junction nucleotides: 14. This CDR3 is built from 18 residues. Germline CDR1 reads MGHDK; CDR2 reads SYGVNS. The CDR3 DNA follows: TGTGCCAGCAGTGAGACGTGGACTAGCGAGAGGGCACCAGATACGCAGTATTTT. Translated, it gives CASSETWTSERAPDTQYF.

The gene calls are TRBV13 and TRBJ2-2, with 7 bases matching TRBD2. CDR1 and CDR2 (germline): PRHDT, FYEKMQ (reference sequence). This CDR3 region has 15 residues. J was trimmed by 5 bases and V by 3 bases; bases with no gene match: 6. The CDR3 region is CASSFQSGVTGELFF. The CDR3, as DNA: TGTGCCAGCAGCTTTCAGAGCGGGGTAACCGGGGAGCTGTTTTTT. Based on the CDR3 plus reference TRBV13 and TRBJ2-2, the full variable domain is AAGVIQSPRHLIKEKRETATLKCYPIPRHDTVYWYQQGPGQDPQFLISFYEKMQSDKGSIPDRFSAQQFSDYHSELNMSSLELGDSALYFCASSFQSGVTGELFFGEGSRLTVL.

This clone was detected a few times. V usage is TRBV6-1 and J usage is TRBJ1-5, with D perhaps TRBD1 (6 bases). This CDR3 is built from 14 residues. Trimming removed 4 bases at V and 4 bases at J, with 11 bases between. Germline CDR1 is MNHNS and CDR2 is SASEGT. CDR3 amino acids: CASSALGQNQPQHF. The CDR3 bases are TGTGCCAGCAGTGCCCTAGGACAGAATCAGCCCCAGCATTTT.

CDR3 in DNA: TGTGCCAGTAGTAGTTACGGAGCTAACTATGGCTACACCTTC. It is translated as CASSSYGANYGYTF. This rearrangement joins TRBV19 to TRBJ1-2; D unresolved. Trimming removed 4 bases from V and 0 bases from J, with 9 bases in between. CDR1 and CDR2 from the germline V gene are LNHDA and SQIVND (reference sequence). The CDR3 loop spans 14 amino acids.

The CDR3 DNA reads TGTGCCAGCAGCTTAGGAGTTGCTGGGGCCAACGTCCTGACTTTC. Its protein product is CASSLGVAGANVLTF. The chain links TRBV11-3 to TRBJ2-6; D gene unclear. Per germline, CDR1 SGHNT and CDR2 YENEEA. The CDR3 spans 15 residues. V lost 1 base to trimming and J lost 2 bases, with 6 bases between them.

This clone was recorded only once. J is TRBJ1-4 and V is TRBV5-6; TRBD1 matches 7 bases. The CDR3 totals 17 residues. Germline assignment: CDR1 SGHDT and CDR2 YYEEEE. The junction had 7 bases not matched to a gene; V was cut back by 0 bases and J by 2 bases. CDR3 amino acids: CASSLVRGRSTNEKLFF. The CDR3 nucleotides are TGTGCCAGCAGCTTGGTTAGGGGGCGGTCGACTAATGAAAAACTGTTTTTT.

This clone was picked up one time. The rearrangement links TRBV5-4 to TRBJ1-2, with D possibly matching TRBD1 (6 bases). Germline values: CDR1 SGHNT, CDR2 YYREEE (reference sequence). The length of the CDR3 is 15 residues. With 0 bases removed from V and 7 bases from J, the gap between germline ends came to 16 bases. This CDR3 reads CASSLDYRVIGGYTF. The CDR3 DNA is TGTGCCAGCAGCTTGGACTACAGGGTAATAGGTGGCTACACCTTC.

The chain carries TRBV10-3 and TRBJ1-5; D perhaps matches TRBD1 (5 bases). There are 17 residues in the CDR3. In germline, CDR1 is ENHRY, CDR2 SYGVKD. Deletions cut 8 bases from V and 4 bases from J, with 24 bases between. CDR3 nucleotide sequence: TGTGCCATCGGATCGGGCAATTCCGGGGGGAGAAATCAGCCCCAGCATTTT. Its translation: CAIGSGNSGGRNQPQHF.

A few counts support this clone. V and J are TRBV29-1 and TRBJ1-1; D is unclear. The CDR3 contains 11 residues. Per germline, CDR1 SQVTM and CDR2 ANQGSEA. Trimming removed 4 bases at V and 7 bases at J, with 10 bases between. The CDR3 reads CSVVYHSEAFF. CDR3 coding DNA: TGCAGCGTTGTTTACCACAGTGAAGCTTTCTTT.